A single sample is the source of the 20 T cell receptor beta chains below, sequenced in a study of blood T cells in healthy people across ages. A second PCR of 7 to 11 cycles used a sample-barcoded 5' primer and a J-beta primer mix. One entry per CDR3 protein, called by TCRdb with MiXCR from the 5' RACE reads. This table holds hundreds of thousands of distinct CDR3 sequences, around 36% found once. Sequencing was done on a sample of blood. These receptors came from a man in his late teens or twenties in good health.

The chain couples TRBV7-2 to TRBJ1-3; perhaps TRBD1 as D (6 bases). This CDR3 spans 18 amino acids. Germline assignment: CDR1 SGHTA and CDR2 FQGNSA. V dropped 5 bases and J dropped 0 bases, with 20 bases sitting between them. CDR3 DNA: TGTGCCAGCAGCCCACAGGGTTACGGAACGCACTCTGGAAACACCATATATTTT. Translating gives CASSPQGYGTHSGNTIYF.

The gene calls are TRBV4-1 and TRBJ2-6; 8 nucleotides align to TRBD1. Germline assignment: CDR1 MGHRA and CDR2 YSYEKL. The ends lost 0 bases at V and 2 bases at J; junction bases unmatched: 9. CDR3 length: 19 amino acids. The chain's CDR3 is CASSQDPDRGDAGANVLTF. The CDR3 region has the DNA TGCGCCAGCAGCCAAGATCCCGACAGGGGAGACGCTGGGGCCAACGTCCTGACTTTC.

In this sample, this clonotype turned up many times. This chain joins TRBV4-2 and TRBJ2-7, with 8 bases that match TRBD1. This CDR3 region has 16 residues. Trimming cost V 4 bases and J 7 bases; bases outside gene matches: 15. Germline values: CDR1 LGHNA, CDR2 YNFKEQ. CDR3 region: CASSRDPGQVSREQYF. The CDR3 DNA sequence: TGTGCCAGCAGCCGGGACCCGGGACAGGTTTCCCGTGAGCAGTACTTC.

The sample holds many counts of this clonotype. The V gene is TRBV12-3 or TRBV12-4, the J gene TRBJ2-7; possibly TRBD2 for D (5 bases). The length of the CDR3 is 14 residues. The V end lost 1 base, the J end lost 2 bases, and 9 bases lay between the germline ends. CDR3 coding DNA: TGTGCCAGCAGTTTAGGCGTCGGGGCCTACGAGCAGTACTTC. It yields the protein CASSLGVGAYEQYF.

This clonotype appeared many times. CDR3 DNA: TGCAGTGCTTTAAGCTACGGCACGGAATATGGCTACACCTTC. Its translation is CSALSYGTEYGYTF. J is TRBJ1-2 and V is TRBV20-1; D gene uncertain. There are 14 residues in the CDR3. Germline V gives CDR1 DFQATT, CDR2 SNEGSKA (reference sequence). With 5 bases removed from V and 5 bases from J, the gap between germline ends came to 18 bases.

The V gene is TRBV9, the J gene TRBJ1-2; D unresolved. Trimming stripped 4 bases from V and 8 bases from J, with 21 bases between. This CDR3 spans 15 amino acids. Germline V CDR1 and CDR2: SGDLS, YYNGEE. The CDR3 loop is CASSTRHSGSRGYTF. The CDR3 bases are TGTGCCAGCAGCACCCGACATTCGGGAAGTAGGGGCTACACCTTC.

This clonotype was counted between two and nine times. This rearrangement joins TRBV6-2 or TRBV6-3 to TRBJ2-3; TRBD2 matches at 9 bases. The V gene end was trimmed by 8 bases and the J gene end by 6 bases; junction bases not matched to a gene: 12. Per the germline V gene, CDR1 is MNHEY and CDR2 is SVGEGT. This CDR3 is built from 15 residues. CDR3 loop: CASGSSGAPGDTQYF. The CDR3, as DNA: TGTGCCAGCGGTTCTAGCGGGGCCCCCGGGGATACGCAGTATTTT.

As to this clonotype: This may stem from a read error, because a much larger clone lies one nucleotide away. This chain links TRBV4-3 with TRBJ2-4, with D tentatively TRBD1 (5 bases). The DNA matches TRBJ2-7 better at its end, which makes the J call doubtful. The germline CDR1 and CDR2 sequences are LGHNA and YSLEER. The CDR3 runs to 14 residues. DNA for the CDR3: TGCGCCAGCAGCCATTCGACAGAGGTCTGCGAGCAGTACTTC. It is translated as CASSHSTEVCEQYF.

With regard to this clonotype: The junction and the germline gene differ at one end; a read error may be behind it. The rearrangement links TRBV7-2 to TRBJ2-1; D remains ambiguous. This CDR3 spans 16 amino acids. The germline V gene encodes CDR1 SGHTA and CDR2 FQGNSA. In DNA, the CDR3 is TGTGCCAGCAGCCACGACCCTCTCATCTCCTACGATGAGCAGTTCTTC. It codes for CASSHDPLISYDEQFF.

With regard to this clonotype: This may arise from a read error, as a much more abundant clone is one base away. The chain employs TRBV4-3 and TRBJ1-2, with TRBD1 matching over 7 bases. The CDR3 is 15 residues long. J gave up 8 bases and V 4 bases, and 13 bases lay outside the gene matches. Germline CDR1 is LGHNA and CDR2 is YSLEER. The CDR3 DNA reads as TGCGCCAGCAGCCCCGACAGGGTCCCTCGGGGCGGCTACACCTTC. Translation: CASSPDRVPRGGYTF.

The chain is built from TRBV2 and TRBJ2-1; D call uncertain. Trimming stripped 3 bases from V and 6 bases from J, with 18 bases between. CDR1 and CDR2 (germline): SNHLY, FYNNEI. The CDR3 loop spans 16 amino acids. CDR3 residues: CASSDMGLAGVNEQFF. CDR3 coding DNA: TGTGCCAGCAGTGATATGGGGTTAGCAGGAGTCAATGAGCAGTTCTTC.

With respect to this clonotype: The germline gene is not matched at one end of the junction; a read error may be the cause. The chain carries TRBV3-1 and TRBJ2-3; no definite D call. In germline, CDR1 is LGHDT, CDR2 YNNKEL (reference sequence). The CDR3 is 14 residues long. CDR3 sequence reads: CTSSWNTGTDTQYF. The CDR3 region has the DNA TGTACCAGCAGCTGGAACACCGGCACAGATACGCAGTATTTT.

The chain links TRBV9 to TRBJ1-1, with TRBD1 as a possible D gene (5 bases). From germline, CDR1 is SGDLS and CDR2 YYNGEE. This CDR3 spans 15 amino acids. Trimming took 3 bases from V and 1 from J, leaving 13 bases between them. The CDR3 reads CASSAWGLKNTEAFF. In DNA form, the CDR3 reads TGTGCCAGCAGCGCCTGGGGACTCAAGAACACTGAAGCTTTCTTT.

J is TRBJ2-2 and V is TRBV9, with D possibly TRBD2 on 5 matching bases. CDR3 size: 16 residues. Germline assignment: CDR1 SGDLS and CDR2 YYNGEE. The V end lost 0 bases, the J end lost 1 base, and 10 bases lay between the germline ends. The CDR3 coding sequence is TGTGCCAGCAGCGTAGATGGCACTAGGAACACCGGGGAGCTGTTTTTT. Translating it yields CASSVDGTRNTGELFF.

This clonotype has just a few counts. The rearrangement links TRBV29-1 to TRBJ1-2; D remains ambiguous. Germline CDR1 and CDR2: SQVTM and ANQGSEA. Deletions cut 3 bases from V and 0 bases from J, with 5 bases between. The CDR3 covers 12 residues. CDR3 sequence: CSVDHPNYGYTF. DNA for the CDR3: TGCAGCGTTGACCATCCTAACTATGGCTACACCTTC. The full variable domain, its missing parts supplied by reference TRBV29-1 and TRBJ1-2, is SAVISQKPSRDICQRGTSLTIQCQVDSQVTMMFWYRQQPGQSLTLIATANQGSEATYESGFVIDKFPISRPNLTFSTLTVSNMSPEDSSIYLCSVDHPNYGYTFGSGTRLTVV.

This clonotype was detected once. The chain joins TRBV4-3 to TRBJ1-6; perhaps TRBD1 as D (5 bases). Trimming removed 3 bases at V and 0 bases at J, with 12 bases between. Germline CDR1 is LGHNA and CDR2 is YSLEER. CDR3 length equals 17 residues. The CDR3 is CASSQKGAASYNSPLHF. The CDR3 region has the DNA TGCGCCAGCAGCCAGAAAGGGGCAGCCTCCTATAATTCACCCCTCCACTTT.

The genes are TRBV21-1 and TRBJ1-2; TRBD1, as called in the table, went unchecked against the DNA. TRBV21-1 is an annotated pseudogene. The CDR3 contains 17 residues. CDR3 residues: CASSKARGDNYNYGYTF. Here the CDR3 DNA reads TGTGCCAGCAGCAAAGCGCGCGGGGACAATTACAACTATGGCTACACCTTC.

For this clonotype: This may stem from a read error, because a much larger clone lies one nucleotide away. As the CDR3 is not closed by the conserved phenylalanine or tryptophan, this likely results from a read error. In nucleotides, the CDR3 is TGCAGTGCTTCAAGCGGGGGACTATTTTACGAGCAGTACTTA. Translated, it gives CSASSGGLFYEQYL. The genes are TRBV20-1 and TRBJ2-5; 8 nucleotides match TRBD2. The assigned J gene may be wrong: the sequence end matches TRBJ2-7 better. The CDR3 consists of 14 residues. Germline V gene sequence: CDR1 DFQATT, CDR2 SNEGSKA (reference sequence).

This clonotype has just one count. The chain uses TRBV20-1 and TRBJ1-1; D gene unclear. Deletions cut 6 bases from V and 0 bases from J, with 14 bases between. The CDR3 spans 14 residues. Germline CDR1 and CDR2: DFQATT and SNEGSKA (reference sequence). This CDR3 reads CSAVSQTLNTEAFF. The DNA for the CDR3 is TGCAGTGCAGTCTCGCAGACCTTGAACACTGAAGCTTTCTTT.

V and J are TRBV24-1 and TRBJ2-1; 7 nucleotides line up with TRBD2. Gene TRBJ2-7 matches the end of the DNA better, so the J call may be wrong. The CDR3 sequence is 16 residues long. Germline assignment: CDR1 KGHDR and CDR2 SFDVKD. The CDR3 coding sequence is TGTGCCACCAGTGGGGATCTAGCGGATTCCTACAATGAGCAGTACTTC. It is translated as CATSGDLADSYNEQYF.